Shown below are 26 T cell receptor beta chains from a single sample sequenced in a study of blood T cell repertoires in COVID-19. The data were produced by immunoSEQ multiplex PCR, yet TCRdb's version contains in-frame clones alone and is incomplete. The sample contains under 250,000 clones, more than 70% of which appear only once. What was sequenced was peripheral blood. The receptors shown here come from a woman at least 80 years old with acute or convalescent COVID-19.

This chain joins TRBV28 and TRBJ1-2; D call uncertain. The CDR3 is 12 amino acids. Per the germline V gene, CDR1 is MDHEN and CDR2 is SYDVKM. V was clipped by 10 bases and J by 4 bases, with 13 bases between them. For the CDR3, the DNA is TGTGCCACGACGCAACAGCCCTATGGCTACACCTTC. Its protein product is CATTQQPYGYTF.

In its sample, this clone was seen a few times. This rearrangement joins TRBV5-1 to TRBJ1-2; 7 nucleotides match TRBD1. Germline CDR1 SGHRS, CDR2 YFSETQ. The CDR3 has 14 residues. V trimming: 0 bases; J trimming: 6 bases; junction bases outside the gene matches: 5. The CDR3 DNA is TGCGCCAGCAGCTTGGGACAGGGATTTGATGGCTACACCTTC. Its translation: CASSLGQGFDGYTF. Full variable domain (remainder filled in from reference TRBV5-1 and TRBJ1-2): KAGVTQTPRYLIKTRGQQVTLSCSPISGHRSVSWYQQTPGQGLQFLFEYFSETQRNKGNFPGRFSGRQFSNSRSEMNVSTLELGDSALYLCASSLGQGFDGYTFGSGTRLTVV.

V gene TRBV5-4 combines with J gene TRBJ2-1, with D tentatively TRBD2 (6 bases). Trimming shortened V by 3 bases and J by 8 bases, and 18 bases separated the two germline ends. The CDR3 is 15 residues long. Germline CDR1 SGHNT, CDR2 YYREEE (reference sequence). The CDR3 protein is CASSSPTSSHDEQFF. Written as DNA, the CDR3 is TGTGCCAGCAGCTCACCGACTAGTTCCCACGATGAGCAGTTCTTC.

This clone has a single count. This chain joins TRBV29-1 and TRBJ2-7; possibly TRBD1 for D (6 bases). The CDR3 has 11 amino acids. The germline V gene encodes CDR1 SQVTM and CDR2 ANQGSEA. Trimming pared 7 bases from V and 0 bases from J, leaving 7 bases between. CDR3 nucleotide sequence: TGCAGCGCCAGGGGCTCCTACGAGCAGTACTTC. Translated, it gives CSARGSYEQYF.

This clone was seen just once. The V call is TRBV5-8, the J call TRBJ1-2; D perhaps matches TRBD1 (5 bases). The germline gives CDR1 SGHTS, CDR2 YDEGEE. The V end was cut by 0 bases, the J end by 0 bases, with 12 bases between. The CDR3 consists of 16 residues. CDR3 loop: CASSLGQGRANYGYTF. DNA of the CDR3: TGTGCCAGCAGCTTGGGGCAGGGTCGAGCTAACTATGGCTACACCTTC.

The chain has TRBV5-4 and TRBJ2-5, with a weak D call TRBD1 (5 bases). The V gene's germline CDR1 is SGHNT and CDR2 YYREEE (reference sequence). The CDR3 is 15 amino acids. The V end lost 4 bases, the J end lost 5 bases, and 18 bases lay between the germline ends. This CDR3 reads CASSLPGNDAETQYF. The CDR3 DNA is TGTGCCAGCAGCCTACCAGGGAACGATGCGGAGACCCAGTACTTC.

V gene TRBV7-8 combines with J gene TRBJ1-1, with 10 positions matching TRBD1. Germline-derived CDR1 and CDR2 are SGHVS and FQNEAQ. CDR3 size: 17 residues. The V gene end was trimmed by 2 bases and the J gene end by 4 bases; junction bases not matched to a gene: 10. The CDR3 nucleotides are TGTGCCAGCAGCTTAAGGGACAGGGGCGGAGGGAGCACTGAAGCTTTCTTT. Translation gives CASSLRDRGGGSTEAFF.

This chain joins TRBV19 and TRBJ1-1; possibly TRBD1 for D (6 bases). The germline V gene encodes CDR1 LNHDA and CDR2 SQIVND (reference sequence). This CDR3 is built from 14 residues. V dropped 5 bases and J dropped 8 bases, with 18 bases sitting between them. The CDR3 protein is CASSEKTGFTEAFF. In DNA form, the CDR3 reads TGTGCCAGTAGTGAGAAAACAGGGTTTACAGAAGCTTTCTTT.

The chain employs TRBV6-2 or TRBV6-3 and TRBJ1-5; perhaps TRBD1 as D (5 bases). The CDR3 spans 14 residues. V lost 5 bases to trimming and J lost 2 bases, with 10 bases between them. Looked up from germline, CDR1 is MNHEY and CDR2 is SVGEGT. CDR3 in amino acids: CASSSKGGNQPQHF. DNA of the CDR3: TGTGCCAGCAGTAGTAAAGGGGGCAATCAGCCCCAGCATTTT.

As regards this clone: Different DNA sequences within this sample yield the same CDR3. This rearrangement joins TRBV5-4 to TRBJ2-5; 8 bases map to TRBD1. The germline CDR1 and CDR2 sequences are SGHNT and YYREEE (reference sequence). Losses at the gene ends were 4 bases for V and 1 base for J; bases not matched to a gene: 3. This CDR3 contains 14 residues. CDR3 bases: TGTGCCAGCAGCCTAACAGGGGGCCAAGAGACCCAGTACTTC. Its translation is CASSLTGGQETQYF. Based on the CDR3 plus reference TRBV5-4 and TRBJ2-5, the full variable domain is ETGVTQSPTHLIKTRGQQVTLRCSSQSGHNTVSWYQQALGQGPQFIFQYYREEENGRGNFPPRFSGLQFPNYSSELNVNALELDDSALYLCASSLTGGQETQYFGPGTRLLVL.

V usage is TRBV18 and J usage is TRBJ1-2; 9 bases line up with TRBD1. Trimming removed 3 bases from V and 2 bases from J; junction bases left unmatched: 7. The CDR3 is 16 amino acids. From germline, CDR1 is KGHSH and CDR2 LQKENI. CDR3 nucleotide sequence: TGTGCCAGCTCACCCCGCCCTGGACAGGGGAACTATGGCTACACCTTC. Its protein product is CASSPRPGQGNYGYTF.

This chain joins TRBV29-1 and TRBJ2-1, with 12 bases identical to TRBD1. Germline V CDR1 and CDR2: SQVTM, ANQGSEA. The CDR3 is 16 amino acids. The junction had 7 bases not matched to a gene; V was cut back by 2 bases and J by 5 bases. CDR3 nucleotide sequence: TGCAGCGTTGAAAACCAGGGACAGGGGGCGAACAATGAGCAGTTCTTC. Amino acid sequence: CSVENQGQGANNEQFF.

The chain couples TRBV9 to TRBJ2-5; 8 bases agree with TRBD1. With V trimmed by 2 bases and J by 4 bases, 7 bases remained unmatched. The CDR3 is 15 residues long. Per germline, CDR1 SGDLS and CDR2 YYNGEE. CDR3 in amino acids: CASSVIGTGRETQYF. CDR3 coding DNA: TGTGCCAGCAGCGTCATAGGGACAGGCCGAGAGACCCAGTACTTC. The whole variable domain, remainder taken from reference TRBV9 and TRBJ2-5, is DSGVTQTPKHLITATGQRVTLRCSPRSGDLSVYWYQQSLDQGLQFLIQYYNGEERAKGNILERFSAQQFPDLHSELNLSSLELGDSALYFCASSVIGTGRETQYFGPGTRLLVL.

This clone was recorded only once. Here the CDR3 DNA reads TGTGCCAGCAGCACTCGCTACCAACAGGGGCGGGAGACCCAGTACTTC. It yields the protein CASSTRYQQGRETQYF. The chain recombines TRBV6-2 or TRBV6-3 with TRBJ2-5; 7 bases align to TRBD1. The V segment lost 6 bases and the J segment 5 bases; nucleotides outside the gene matches: 15. The CDR3 totals 16 residues. Germline CDR1 MNHEY, CDR2 SVGEGT.

This chain connects TRBV6-5 to TRBJ2-7, with 8 bases lining up with TRBD1. Trimming cost V 4 bases and J 5 bases; bases outside gene matches: 13. Germline V gene sequence: CDR1 MNHEY, CDR2 SVGAGI. This CDR3 is 16 amino acids long. The CDR3 spells CASSFRSGQGVHEQYF. As DNA, the CDR3 is TGTGCCAGCAGTTTTCGATCAGGACAGGGTGTCCACGAGCAGTACTTC.

This clone appeared a single time. The genes are TRBV5-1 and TRBJ2-2; unclear D gene. This CDR3 comprises 13 residues. The germline V gene has CDR1 SGHRS and CDR2 YFSETQ. V lost 4 bases, J lost 0 bases, and 4 bases lay in between. The CDR3 DNA reads as TGCGCCAGCAGCCCGGCGAACACCGGGGAGCTGTTTTTT. It translates to CASSPANTGELFF.

CDR3 sequence: CASSFLATSTDTQYF. CDR3 sequence (DNA): TGTGCCAGCAGCTTCCTAGCGACAAGCACAGATACGCAGTATTTT. V and J are TRBV7-3 and TRBJ2-3; tentatively, D is TRBD2 (6 bases). Germline V gene sequence: CDR1 SGHTA, CDR2 FQGTGA. CDR3 length equals 15 residues. Trimming took off 3 bases at V and 0 bases at J, with 10 bases between the two ends.

The chain has TRBV19 and TRBJ2-1; 10 positions match TRBD1. This CDR3 spans 16 amino acids. The V and J ends lost 6 bases and 3 bases, in that order; junction bases with no gene match: 8. Per germline, CDR1 LNHDA and CDR2 SQIVND (reference sequence). CDR3 residues: CASSKTRDRGYNEQFF. The DNA of the CDR3 is TGTGCCAGTAGCAAGACCCGGGACAGGGGCTACAATGAGCAGTTCTTC.

V gene TRBV6-5 combines with J gene TRBJ1-4; D is possibly TRBD1 (6 bases). CDR1 is MNHEY and CDR2 is SVGAGI in the germline V gene. The V gene lost 4 bases and the J gene lost 7 bases, with 16 bases spanning the gap. This CDR3 is built from 15 residues. CDR3 bases: TGTGCCAGCAGTTCCAGCGCCCTCAGGGGTGAAAAACTGTTTTTT. Translating gives CASSSSALRGEKLFF.

V gene TRBV6-6 combines with J gene TRBJ1-2, with a weak D call TRBD1 (5 bases). The germline V gene encodes CDR1 MNHNY and CDR2 SVGAGI (reference sequence). The length of the CDR3 is 15 residues. V shed 7 bases and J shed 2 bases, with 17 bases lying between them. In DNA, the CDR3 is TGTGCCAGCACCAAGGGGAAGGGTGGAAACTATGGCTACACCTTC. Residues: CASTKGKGGNYGYTF.

The genes are TRBV19 and TRBJ1-4, with 9 bases identical to TRBD1. Trimming at V came to 8 bases and at J to 7 bases, leaving 8 bases not matched to a gene. The germline V gene encodes CDR1 LNHDA and CDR2 SQIVND (reference sequence). This CDR3 contains 14 residues. The CDR3 loop is CASRGQGVPEKLFF. CDR3 bases: TGTGCCAGTCGGGGACAGGGAGTCCCTGAAAAACTGTTTTTT.

This rearrangement joins TRBV5-1 to TRBJ1-3; TRBD1 matches 7 bases. The germline V gene encodes CDR1 SGHRS and CDR2 YFSETQ. The CDR3 covers 17 residues. Trimming removed 0 bases from V and 3 bases from J; junction bases left unmatched: 9. The CDR3 DNA sequence: TGCGCCAGCAGCTTGGATTCAGGGGGTCGTAGTGGAAACACCATATATTTT. This gives the protein CASSLDSGGRSGNTIYF.

This chain uses TRBV4-3 with TRBJ2-5; 11 bases align to TRBD2. Germline V gives CDR1 LGHNA, CDR2 YSLEER. The CDR3 is 16 amino acids. Trimming removed 0 bases from V and 5 bases from J; junction bases left unmatched: 5. This CDR3 is CASSQDGSSGGETQYF. The CDR3 DNA reads as TGCGCCAGCAGCCAAGATGGGTCTAGCGGGGGGGAGACCCAGTACTTC.

The rearrangement links TRBV27 to TRBJ1-3, with D uncertain. The CDR3 sequence is 16 residues long. Trimming took off 3 bases at V and 0 bases at J, with 12 bases between the two ends. The V gene's germline CDR1 is MNHEY and CDR2 SMNVEV (reference sequence). The CDR3 region has the DNA TGTGCCAGCAGTTTCTCTGGTAGTCCCTCTGGAAACACCATATATTTT. Translating it yields CASSFSGSPSGNTIYF.

V gene TRBV7-9 combines with J gene TRBJ1-1, with D perhaps TRBD1 (6 bases). The CDR3 sequence is 14 residues long. Deletions cut 1 base from V and 6 bases from J, with 12 bases between. CDR1 is SEHNR and CDR2 is FQNEAQ in the germline V gene (reference sequence). The CDR3, as DNA: TGTGCCAGCAGCTTAGGCGACAGGAGCGCTGAAGCTTTCTTT. Protein product: CASSLGDRSAEAFF.

The chain employs TRBV18 and TRBJ2-5; 9 bases are shared with TRBD1. The CDR3 has 15 amino acids. With V trimmed by 3 bases and J by 2 bases, 4 bases remained unmatched. The germline V gene encodes CDR1 KGHSH and CDR2 LQKENI. CDR3 bases: TGTGCCAGCTCACCCGACAGGGGGGGACAAGAGACCCAGTACTTC. This translates into CASSPDRGGQETQYF.